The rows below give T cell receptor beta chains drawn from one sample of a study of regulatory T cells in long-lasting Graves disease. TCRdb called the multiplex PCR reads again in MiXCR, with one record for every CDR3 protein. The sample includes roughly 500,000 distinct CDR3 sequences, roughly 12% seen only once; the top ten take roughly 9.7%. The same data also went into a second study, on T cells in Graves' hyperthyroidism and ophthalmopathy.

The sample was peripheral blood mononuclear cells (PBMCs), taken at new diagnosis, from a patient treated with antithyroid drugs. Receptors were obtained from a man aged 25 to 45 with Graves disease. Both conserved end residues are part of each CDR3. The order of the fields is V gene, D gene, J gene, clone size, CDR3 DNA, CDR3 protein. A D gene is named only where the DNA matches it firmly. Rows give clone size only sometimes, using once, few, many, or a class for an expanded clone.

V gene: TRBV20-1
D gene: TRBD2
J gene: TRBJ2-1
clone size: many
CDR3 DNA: TGCAGTGCTAGACCCGGGACTAGCTACAATGAGCAGTTCTTC
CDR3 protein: CSARPGTSYNEQFF

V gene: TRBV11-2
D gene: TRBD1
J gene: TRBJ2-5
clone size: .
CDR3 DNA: TGTGCCAGCAGCTTGCCCCGAGGGACAGACCAAGAGACCCAGTACTTC
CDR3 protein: CASSLPRGTDQETQYF

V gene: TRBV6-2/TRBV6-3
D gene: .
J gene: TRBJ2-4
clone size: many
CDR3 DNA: TGTGCCAGCAGTTCTGGAAGGGGTGAGCTAGCCAAAAACATTCAGTACTTC
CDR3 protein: CASSSGRGELAKNIQYF

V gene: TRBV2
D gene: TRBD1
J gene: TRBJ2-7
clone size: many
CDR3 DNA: TGTGCCAGCCGAGACAGGGTCTACGAGCAGTACTTC
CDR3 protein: CASRDRVYEQYF

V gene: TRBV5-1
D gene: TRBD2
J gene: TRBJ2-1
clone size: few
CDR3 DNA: TGCGCCAGCGGCGATGGGGTCCCGGGACTAGTGGTGGTCGTCTTC
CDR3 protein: CASGDGVPGLVVVVF

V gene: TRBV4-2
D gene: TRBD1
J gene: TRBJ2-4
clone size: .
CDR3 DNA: TGTGCCAGCAGCCAGGCAACAGGGGGGGCCAAAAACATTCAGTACTTC
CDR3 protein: CASSQATGGAKNIQYF

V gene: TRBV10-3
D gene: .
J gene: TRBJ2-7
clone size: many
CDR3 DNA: TGTGCCATCTCCGGCCAGGGGGGACGCGAGCAGTACTTC
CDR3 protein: CAISGQGGREQYF

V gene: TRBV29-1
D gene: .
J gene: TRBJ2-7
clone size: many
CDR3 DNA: TGCAGCGTTGAGGCGGGACGAACCTACGAGCAGTACTTC
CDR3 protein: CSVEAGRTYEQYF

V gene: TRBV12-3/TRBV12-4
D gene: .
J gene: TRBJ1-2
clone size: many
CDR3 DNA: TGTGCCAGCAGTCTCTCCTGGGAGGGGAGGAATGGCTACACCTTC
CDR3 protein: CASSLSWEGRNGYTF

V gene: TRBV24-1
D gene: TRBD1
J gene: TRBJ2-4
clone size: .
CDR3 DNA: TGTGCCACCAGTGATTCCGACAGGGAGTCCAAAAACATTCAGTACTTC
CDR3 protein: CATSDSDRESKNIQYF

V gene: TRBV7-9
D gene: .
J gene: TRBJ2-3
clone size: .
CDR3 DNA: TGTGCCAGCAACAGGGAATCCAGTACAGATACGCAGTATTTT
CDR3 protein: CASNRESSTDTQYF

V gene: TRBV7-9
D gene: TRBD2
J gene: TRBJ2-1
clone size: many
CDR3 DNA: TGTGCCAGCAGCAGAACTAGCGGGAGAGAGGAGGGTGAGCAGTTCTTC
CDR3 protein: CASSRTSGREEGEQFF

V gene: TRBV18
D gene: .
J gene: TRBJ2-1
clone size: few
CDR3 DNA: TGTGCCAGCTCACCGCCGGGAGTCCGGGGGTATGGTGAGCAGTTCTTC
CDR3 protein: CASSPPGVRGYGEQFF

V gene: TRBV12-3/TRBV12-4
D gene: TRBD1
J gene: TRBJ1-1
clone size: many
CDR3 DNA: TGTGCCAGCAGTTCCTACGAGTTACAGGGGGGAACTGAAGCTTTCTTT
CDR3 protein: CASSSYELQGGTEAFF

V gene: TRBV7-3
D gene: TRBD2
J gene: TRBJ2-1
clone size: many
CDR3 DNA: TGTGCCAGCAGCTTAGTAGCGGGAGTAAACAATGAGCAGTTCTTC
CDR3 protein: CASSLVAGVNNEQFF

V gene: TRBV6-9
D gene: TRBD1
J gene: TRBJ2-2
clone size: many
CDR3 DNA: TGTGCCAGCAGTTACTTAGGACAGGGAACCGGGGAGCTGTTTTTT
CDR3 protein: CASSYLGQGTGELFF

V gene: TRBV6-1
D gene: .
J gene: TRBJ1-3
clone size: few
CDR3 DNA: TGTGCCAGCTTACAAGATGTGGGCCCTGGAAACACCATATATTTT
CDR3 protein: CASLQDVGPGNTIYF

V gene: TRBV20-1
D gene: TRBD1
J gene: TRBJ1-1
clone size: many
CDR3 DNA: TGCAGTGCCCAGGACAGGGGAAGGGGGAACACTGAAGCTTTCTTT
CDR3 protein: CSAQDRGRGNTEAFF

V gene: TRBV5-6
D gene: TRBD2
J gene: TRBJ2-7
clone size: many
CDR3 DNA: TGTGCCAGCAGTTCCGCGCCGGGACTAGCGGGAGTTACGGAAGAGCAGTACTTC
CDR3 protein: CASSSAPGLAGVTEEQYF

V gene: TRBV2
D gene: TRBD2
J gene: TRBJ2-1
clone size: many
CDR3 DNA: TGTGCCAGCAGTATAGAACTAGCGGGTTACAATGAGCAGTTCTTC
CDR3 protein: CASSIELAGYNEQFF

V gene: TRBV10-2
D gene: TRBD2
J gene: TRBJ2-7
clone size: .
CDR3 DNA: TGCGCCAGCAGTCCTGAGCGGGATTCCTACGAGCAGTACTTC
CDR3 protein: CASSPERDSYEQYF

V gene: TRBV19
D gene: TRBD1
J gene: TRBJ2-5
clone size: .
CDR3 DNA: TGTGCCAGTAGTAGAAGACAGGGCCAAGGAGAGACCCAGTACTTC
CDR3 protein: CASSRRQGQGETQYF

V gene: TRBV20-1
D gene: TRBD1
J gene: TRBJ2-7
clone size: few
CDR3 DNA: TGCAGTGCTAGAATTACTACAGGGGACGAGCAGTACTTC
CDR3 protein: CSARITTGDEQYF

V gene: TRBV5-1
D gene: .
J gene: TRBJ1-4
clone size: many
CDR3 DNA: TGCGCCAGCAGGATGTCGGGGGATGTTAATGAAAAACTGTTTTTT
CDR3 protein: CASRMSGDVNEKLFF

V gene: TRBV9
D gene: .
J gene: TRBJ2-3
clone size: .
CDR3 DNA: TGTGCCAGCAGCCCTGAGGACACAGATACGCAGTATTTT
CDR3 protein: CASSPEDTDTQYF

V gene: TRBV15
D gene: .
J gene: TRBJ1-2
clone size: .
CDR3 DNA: TGTGCCACCAGCAGACTCCTACCTAGCGGTAACTATGGCTACACCTTC
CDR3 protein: CATSRLLPSGNYGYTF

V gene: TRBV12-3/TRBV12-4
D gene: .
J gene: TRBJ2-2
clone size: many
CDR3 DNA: TGTGCCAGCAGTTTAAACCCCCCCGGGGGGGAGCTGTTTTTT
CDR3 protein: CASSLNPPGGELFF

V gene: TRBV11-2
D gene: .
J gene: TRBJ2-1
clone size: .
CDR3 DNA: TGTGCCAGCAGCCCCAATGTAGCGGCTTACCATGAGCAGTTCTTC
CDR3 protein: CASSPNVAAYHEQFF

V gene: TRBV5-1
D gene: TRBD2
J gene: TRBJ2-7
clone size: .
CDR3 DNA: TGCGCCAGCAGCTTGGCCATAACGGGAGGGCAAGCCGAGCAGTACTTC
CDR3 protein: CASSLAITGGQAEQYF

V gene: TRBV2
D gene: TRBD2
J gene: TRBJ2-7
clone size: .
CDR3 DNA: TGTGCCAGCAGTGAAGAGGGACTAGCGCTAACCTACGAGCAGTACTTC
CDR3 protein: CASSEEGLALTYEQYF

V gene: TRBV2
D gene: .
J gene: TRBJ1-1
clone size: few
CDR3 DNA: TGTGCCAGCAGTACGTCCCACTTGCGGACTGAAGCTTTCTTT
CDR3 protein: CASSTSHLRTEAFF

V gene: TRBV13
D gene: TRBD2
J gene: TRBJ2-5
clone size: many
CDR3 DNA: TGTGCCAGCAGCCCCCCGACTAGCGGAGGCGGGGAGACCCAGTACTTC
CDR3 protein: CASSPPTSGGGETQYF

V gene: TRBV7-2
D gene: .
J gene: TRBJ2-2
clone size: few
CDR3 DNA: TGTGCCAGCAGCTTAACACTCCTAGGGAACACCGGGGAGCTGTTTTTT
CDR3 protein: CASSLTLLGNTGELFF

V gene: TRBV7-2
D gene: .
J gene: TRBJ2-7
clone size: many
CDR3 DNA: TGTGCCAGCAGCCCAGCCCGCCCCTACGAGCAGTACTTC
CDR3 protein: CASSPARPYEQYF

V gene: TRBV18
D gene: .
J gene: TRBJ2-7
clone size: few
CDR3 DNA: TGTGCCAGCTCACCCGAGGGTCGCGGGACGTACGAGCAGTACTTC
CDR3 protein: CASSPEGRGTYEQYF

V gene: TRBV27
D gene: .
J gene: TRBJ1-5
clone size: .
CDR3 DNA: TGTGCCAGCAGGGGGTCGGGCAATCAGCCCCAGCATTTT
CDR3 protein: CASRGSGNQPQHF

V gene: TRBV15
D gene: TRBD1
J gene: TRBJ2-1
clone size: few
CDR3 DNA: TGTGCCACCACAACAGGGGACTCCTACAATGAGCAGTTCTTC
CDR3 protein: CATTTGDSYNEQFF

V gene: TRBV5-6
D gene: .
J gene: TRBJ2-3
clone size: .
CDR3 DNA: TGTGCCAGCAGCTTGGCCGAACTACTAGAGGGAGATACGCAGTATTTT
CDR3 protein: CASSLAELLEGDTQYF

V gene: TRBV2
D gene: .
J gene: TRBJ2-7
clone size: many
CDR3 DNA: TGTGCCAGCAGGGCAGACAGCTCCTACGAGCAGTACTTC
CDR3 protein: CASRADSSYEQYF

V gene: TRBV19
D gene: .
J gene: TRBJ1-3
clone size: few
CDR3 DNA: TGTGCCAGTAGGCGCCTCACTTACCGAAACACCATATATTTT
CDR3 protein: CASRRLTYRNTIYF

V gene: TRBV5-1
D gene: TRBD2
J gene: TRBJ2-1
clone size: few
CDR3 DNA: TGCGCCAGCAGCAAAGGGACTAGCGGGGGCTACAATGAGCAGTTCTTC
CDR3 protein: CASSKGTSGGYNEQFF

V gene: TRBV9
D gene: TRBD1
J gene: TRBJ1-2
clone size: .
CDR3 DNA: TGTGCCAGCAGCCCCCGGGACAGGGGGCGGAATGGCTACACCTTC
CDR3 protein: CASSPRDRGRNGYTF

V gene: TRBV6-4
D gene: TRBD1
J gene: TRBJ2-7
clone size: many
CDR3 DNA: TGTGCCAGCAGTTCGACAGGGGGCGCGGGGGAGCAGTACTTC
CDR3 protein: CASSSTGGAGEQYF

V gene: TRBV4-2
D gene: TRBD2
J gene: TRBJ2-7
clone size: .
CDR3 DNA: TGTGCCAGCAGCAGCGGTATAGCGGGAGCCTACGAGCAGTACTTC
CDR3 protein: CASSSGIAGAYEQYF

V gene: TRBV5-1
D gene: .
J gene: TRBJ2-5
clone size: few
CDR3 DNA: TGCGCCAGCAGCCCGGACAGAACTCTCCAAGAGACCCAGTACTTC
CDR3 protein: CASSPDRTLQETQYF

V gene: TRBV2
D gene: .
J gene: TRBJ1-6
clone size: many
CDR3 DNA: TGTGCCAGCAGTATCACCTATAATTCACCCCTCCACTTT
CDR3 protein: CASSITYNSPLHF

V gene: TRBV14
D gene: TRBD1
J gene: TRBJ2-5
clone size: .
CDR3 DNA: TGTGCCAGCAGTCGGACAGGGGGCATAGTTGAGACCCAGTACTTC
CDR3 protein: CASSRTGGIVETQYF

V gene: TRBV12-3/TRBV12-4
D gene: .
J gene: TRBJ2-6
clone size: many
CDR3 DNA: TGTGCCAGCAGTTTAGCGCTCTCTGGGGCCAACGTCCTGACTTTC
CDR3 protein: CASSLALSGANVLTF

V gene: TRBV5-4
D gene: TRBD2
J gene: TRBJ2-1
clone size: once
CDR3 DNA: TGTGCCAGCAGCCCCCACTCGGGACTAGCGGAATACAATGAGCAGTTCTTC
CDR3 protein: CASSPHSGLAEYNEQFF

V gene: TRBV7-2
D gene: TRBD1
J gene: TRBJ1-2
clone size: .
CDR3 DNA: TGTGCCAGCAGCTTAAGAGGACAGGGGGGCAGCTATGGCTACACCTTC
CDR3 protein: CASSLRGQGGSYGYTF